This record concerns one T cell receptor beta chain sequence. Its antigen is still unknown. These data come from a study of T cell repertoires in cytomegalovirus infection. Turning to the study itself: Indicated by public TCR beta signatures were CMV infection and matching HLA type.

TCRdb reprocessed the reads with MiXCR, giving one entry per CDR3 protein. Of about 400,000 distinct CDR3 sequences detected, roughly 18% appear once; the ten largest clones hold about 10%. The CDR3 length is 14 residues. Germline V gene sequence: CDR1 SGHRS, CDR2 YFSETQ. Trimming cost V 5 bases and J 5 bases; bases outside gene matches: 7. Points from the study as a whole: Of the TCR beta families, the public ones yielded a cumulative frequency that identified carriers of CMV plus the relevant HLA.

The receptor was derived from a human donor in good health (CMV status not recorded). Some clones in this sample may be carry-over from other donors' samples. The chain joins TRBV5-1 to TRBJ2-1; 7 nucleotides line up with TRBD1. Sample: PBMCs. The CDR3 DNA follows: TGCGCCAGCAGTCGGAGACAGGGCGACAATGAGCAGTTCTTC. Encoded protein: CASSRRQGDNEQFF.